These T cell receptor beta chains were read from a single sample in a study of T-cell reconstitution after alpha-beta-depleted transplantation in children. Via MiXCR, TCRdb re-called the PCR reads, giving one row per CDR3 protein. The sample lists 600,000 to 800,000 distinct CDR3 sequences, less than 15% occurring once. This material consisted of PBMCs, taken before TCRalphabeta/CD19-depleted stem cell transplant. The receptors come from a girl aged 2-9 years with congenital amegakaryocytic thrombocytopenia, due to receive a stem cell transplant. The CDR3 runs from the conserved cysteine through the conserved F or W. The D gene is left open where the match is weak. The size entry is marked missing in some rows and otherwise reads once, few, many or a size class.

CDR3 DNA: TGCGCCAGCATGGGCGTCTCCTACGAGCAGTACTTC
CDR3 protein: CASMGVSYEQYF
clone size: .
D gene: .
J gene: TRBJ2-7
V gene: TRBV5-1

CDR3 DNA: TGTGCCAGCAGTTTTCTCGGACAGGAGCCTTACGAGCAGTACTTC
CDR3 protein: CASSFLGQEPYEQYF
clone size: .
D gene: TRBD1
J gene: TRBJ2-7
V gene: TRBV6-5

CDR3 DNA: TGTGCCAGCAGCTTGTTTACGGTAGAGACCCAGTACTTC
CDR3 protein: CASSLFTVETQYF
clone size: many
D gene: .
J gene: TRBJ2-5
V gene: TRBV7-9

CDR3 DNA: TGCAGCGTTCCGCGGGGCTCCTACAATGAGCAGTTCTTC
CDR3 protein: CSVPRGSYNEQFF
clone size: few
D gene: .
J gene: TRBJ2-1
V gene: TRBV29-1

CDR3 DNA: TGTGCCAGCGGGGGGACAGGCAATCAGCCCCAGCATTTT
CDR3 protein: CASGGTGNQPQHF
clone size: .
D gene: TRBD1
J gene: TRBJ1-5
V gene: TRBV6-1

CDR3 DNA: TGCAGTTCCAACCAGGGACTAGCGGGAAGGGGCAATGAGCAGTTCTTC
CDR3 protein: CSSNQGLAGRGNEQFF
clone size: few
D gene: TRBD2
J gene: TRBJ2-1
V gene: TRBV20-1

CDR3 DNA: TGTGCCAGCAGCTTGGCCGGGGGGATAGATACGCAGTATTTT
CDR3 protein: CASSLAGGIDTQYF
clone size: many
D gene: TRBD2
J gene: TRBJ2-3
V gene: TRBV5-4

CDR3 DNA: TGTGCCAGCAGCTCTCTGTGGCTAGCGGGAAGGACAGATACGCAGTATTTT
CDR3 protein: CASSSLWLAGRTDTQYF
clone size: many
D gene: TRBD2
J gene: TRBJ2-3
V gene: TRBV7-8

CDR3 DNA: TGTGCCAGCAGTGATCGGACTAGGCTCGAGCAGTACTTC
CDR3 protein: CASSDRTRLEQYF
clone size: many
D gene: TRBD2
J gene: TRBJ2-7
V gene: TRBV28

CDR3 DNA: TGTGCCAGCAGTACACAGGGGAACTATGGCTACACCTTC
CDR3 protein: CASSTQGNYGYTF
clone size: .
D gene: TRBD1
J gene: TRBJ1-2
V gene: TRBV27

CDR3 DNA: TGCGCCAGCAGCGGCGGCGGGAACACAGATACGCAGTATTTT
CDR3 protein: CASSGGGNTDTQYF
clone size: few
D gene: .
J gene: TRBJ2-3
V gene: TRBV5-1

CDR3 DNA: TGTGCCAGCAGCTTAGCGCAGAATAGAGGGAACGAGCAGTACTTC
CDR3 protein: CASSLAQNRGNEQYF
clone size: .
D gene: .
J gene: TRBJ2-7
V gene: TRBV7-9

CDR3 DNA: TGTGCCAGCAGCCCCGACGTAGGTAGCAATCAGCCCCAGCATTTT
CDR3 protein: CASSPDVGSNQPQHF
clone size: .
D gene: .
J gene: TRBJ1-5
V gene: TRBV9

CDR3 DNA: TGTGCCATAGGGGTGAACATTCAGTACTTC
CDR3 protein: CAIGVNIQYF
clone size: many
D gene: .
J gene: TRBJ2-4
V gene: TRBV10-3

CDR3 DNA: TGTGCCAGCAGCTCACCCTTCCGGGACAGGGATAACACAGATACGCAGTATTTT
CDR3 protein: CASSSPFRDRDNTDTQYF
clone size: .
D gene: TRBD1
J gene: TRBJ2-3
V gene: TRBV7-8

CDR3 DNA: TGTGCCAGCAGCTTGGACAGGGCCTACGGAAACACCATATATTTT
CDR3 protein: CASSLDRAYGNTIYF
clone size: few
D gene: .
J gene: TRBJ1-3
V gene: TRBV5-5

CDR3 DNA: TGTGCCAGCTCACCAGGGTCTACAGCCTACCCGTTCTTC
CDR3 protein: CASSPGSTAYPFF
clone size: few
D gene: .
J gene: TRBJ2-1
V gene: TRBV18

CDR3 DNA: TGTGCCAGCAGTTTAGGCAGGGTCGTCTATGGCTACACCTTC
CDR3 protein: CASSLGRVVYGYTF
clone size: .
D gene: .
J gene: TRBJ1-2
V gene: TRBV28

CDR3 DNA: TGCAAAGTTGGCCGTCCCAGGGGATATGGCTACACCTTC
CDR3 protein: CKVGRPRGYGYTF
clone size: few
D gene: .
J gene: TRBJ1-2
V gene: TRBV20-1

CDR3 DNA: TGCAGTGCTAGGATGGACAGGGACCCCTATAATTCACCCCTCCACTTT
CDR3 protein: CSARMDRDPYNSPLHF
clone size: many
D gene: TRBD1
J gene: TRBJ1-6
V gene: TRBV20-1

CDR3 DNA: TGCGCCAGCAGCTTTACTTGGGACTCCAGCTCCTACGAGCAGTACTTC
CDR3 protein: CASSFTWDSSSYEQYF
clone size: many
D gene: .
J gene: TRBJ2-7
V gene: TRBV5-1

CDR3 DNA: TGTGCCATCAGTGAGTCGCTAGCGGGAAGTGAGCAGTTCTTC
CDR3 protein: CAISESLAGSEQFF
clone size: many
D gene: TRBD2
J gene: TRBJ2-1
V gene: TRBV10-3

CDR3 DNA: TGCGCCAGCGCGGTCGCGGGGGCAACTAGCACAGATACGCAGTATTTT
CDR3 protein: CASAVAGATSTDTQYF
clone size: .
D gene: .
J gene: TRBJ2-3
V gene: TRBV5-1

CDR3 DNA: TGTGCCAGCAGTTTCGGGACTAGCGGGAGGGGATTAGATACGCAGTATTTT
CDR3 protein: CASSFGTSGRGLDTQYF
clone size: many
D gene: TRBD2
J gene: TRBJ2-3
V gene: TRBV28

CDR3 DNA: TGTGCCAGCCATCCAAGGCAGGTGACAGATACGCAGTATTTT
CDR3 protein: CASHPRQVTDTQYF
clone size: .
D gene: .
J gene: TRBJ2-3
V gene: TRBV2

CDR3 DNA: TGCGCCAGCAGCTTAATTGGGGGCAGCGCAGATACGCAGTATTTT
CDR3 protein: CASSLIGGSADTQYF
clone size: many
D gene: .
J gene: TRBJ2-3
V gene: TRBV5-1

CDR3 DNA: TGTGCCATCAGTGAGTCCGGGAGAGGGTACGAGCAGTACTTC
CDR3 protein: CAISESGRGYEQYF
clone size: many
D gene: .
J gene: TRBJ2-7
V gene: TRBV10-3

CDR3 DNA: TGTGCCAGCAGCAGACTAGTTAAGGCAGATACGCAGTATTTT
CDR3 protein: CASSRLVKADTQYF
clone size: many
D gene: .
J gene: TRBJ2-3
V gene: TRBV12-3/TRBV12-4

CDR3 DNA: TGCAGTGCTAGACCCAGCGGGACGAATGAGCAGTTCTTC
CDR3 protein: CSARPSGTNEQFF
clone size: .
D gene: TRBD2
J gene: TRBJ2-1
V gene: TRBV20-1

CDR3 DNA: TGCGCCAGCAGCCGCGGGACAGGGAGCTACGAGCAGTACTTC
CDR3 protein: CASSRGTGSYEQYF
clone size: .
D gene: TRBD1
J gene: TRBJ2-7
V gene: TRBV5-1

CDR3 DNA: TGTGCCAGCAGTCCCTTGGGGGGCCCTTCTGGAAACACCATATATTTT
CDR3 protein: CASSPLGGPSGNTIYF
clone size: few
D gene: .
J gene: TRBJ1-3
V gene: TRBV28

CDR3 DNA: TGTGCCAGCAGTTTCCGCCGTTTGGGCTATGGCTACACCTTC
CDR3 protein: CASSFRRLGYGYTF
clone size: .
D gene: .
J gene: TRBJ1-2
V gene: TRBV12-3/TRBV12-4

CDR3 DNA: TGTGCCACCAGCAGAGAGACTAGCGGGAGCTTGGGTGAGCAGTTCTTC
CDR3 protein: CATSRETSGSLGEQFF
clone size: many
D gene: TRBD2
J gene: TRBJ2-1
V gene: TRBV15

CDR3 DNA: TGTGCCAGCAGTGGGTGGGCGGCAGATACGCAGTATTTT
CDR3 protein: CASSGWAADTQYF
clone size: few
D gene: .
J gene: TRBJ2-3
V gene: TRBV7-9

CDR3 DNA: TGTGCCAGCAGCTCCTGGGGATCCCACAATGAGCAGTTCTTC
CDR3 protein: CASSSWGSHNEQFF
clone size: .
D gene: .
J gene: TRBJ2-1
V gene: TRBV7-9

CDR3 DNA: TGTGCCAGCAGCGCAGTTCAAGAGACCCAGTACTTC
CDR3 protein: CASSAVQETQYF
clone size: many
D gene: .
J gene: TRBJ2-5
V gene: TRBV9

CDR3 DNA: TGCGCCAGCAGCTGGCAGGGTTTTGGTTACGAGCAGTACTTC
CDR3 protein: CASSWQGFGYEQYF
clone size: few
D gene: .
J gene: TRBJ2-7
V gene: TRBV5-1

CDR3 DNA: TGTGCCAGCGGTAGCGGGAGAGGCACAGATACGCAGTATTTT
CDR3 protein: CASGSGRGTDTQYF
clone size: few
D gene: TRBD2
J gene: TRBJ2-3
V gene: TRBV14